These 21 T cell receptor beta chains share one sample of origin, sequenced in a study of glioma-infiltrating T cells. Amplification of TCR alpha and beta CDR3 regions from RNA used iRepertoire nested multiplex PCR. TCRdb reanalysed the multiplex PCR reads using MiXCR and keeps one entry per CDR3 protein. This sample has more than 350,000 distinct CDR3 sequences; more than 35% occur once, and the top ten carry around 11%. Sequencing was carried out using glioma tissue, nonneoplastic brain tissue, or PBMCs (not recorded which). All receptors derive from a human donor with low-grade glioma or glioblastoma, undergoing nonglioma brain surgery, or in good health (not recorded which).

This clonotype was counted only a few times. V is TRBV3-1 and J is TRBJ2-7; 9 nucleotides align to TRBD2. V shed 5 bases, J shed 4 bases, and the junction held 9 bases outside the gene matches. The CDR3 is 15 amino acids. Germline CDR1 reads LGHDT; CDR2 reads YNNKEL (reference sequence). The CDR3 spells CASSFQLAGVYEQYF. DNA for the CDR3: TGTGCCAGCAGCTTTCAATTAGCGGGAGTTTACGAGCAGTACTTC.

This chain uses TRBV15 with TRBJ1-1, with a possible D match to TRBD1 (5 bases). Trimming left V 0 bases short and J 4 bases short, with 9 bases between. The germline CDR1 and CDR2 sequences are LNHNV and YYDKDF (reference sequence). This CDR3 contains 14 residues. The DNA of the CDR3 is TGTGCCACCAGCAGAGACGGGGGGGGCACTGAAGCTTTCTTT. It yields the protein CATSRDGGGTEAFF. Drawing the rest from reference TRBV15 and TRBJ1-1, the complete variable domain is DAMVIQNPRYQVTQFGKPVTLSCSQTLNHNVMYWYQQKSSQAPKLLFHYYDKDFNNEADTPDNFQSRRPNTSFCFLDIRSPGLGDTAMYLCATSRDGGGTEAFFGQGTRLTVV.

The chain links TRBV12-3 or TRBV12-4 to TRBJ2-7; maybe TRBD1 (5 bases). Trimming removed 4 bases from V and 5 bases from J, with 15 bases in between. This CDR3 region has 14 residues. The CDR3 spells CASSWGPPGHEQYF. As DNA, the CDR3 is TGTGCCAGCAGTTGGGGCCCTCCGGGCCACGAGCAGTACTTC.

This chain uses TRBV28 with TRBJ2-7, with TRBD2 as a possible D gene (5 bases). CDR3 length equals 12 residues. The germline V and J ends were trimmed by 5 bases and 6 bases, with 11 bases remaining between them. CDR1 and CDR2 (germline): MDHEN, SYDVKM. In nucleotides, the CDR3 is TGTGCCAGCAGTCCCCTAGGGAGCGAGCAGTACTTC. This gives the protein CASSPLGSEQYF.

This clonotype has ten or more counts. This chain links TRBV7-2 with TRBJ2-1, with D tentatively TRBD1 (6 bases). Looked up from germline, CDR1 is SGHTA and CDR2 is FQGNSA. V shed 4 bases and J shed 4 bases, with 14 bases lying between them. This CDR3 region has 15 residues. The CDR3 bases are TGTGCCAGCAGCTCCCCTCGGACAGATTACAATGAGCAGTTCTTC. This encodes CASSSPRTDYNEQFF.

The chain employs TRBV3-1 and TRBJ2-1, with 11 bases aligning to TRBD2. Losses at the gene ends were 4 bases for V and 4 bases for J; bases not matched to a gene: 6. This CDR3 region has 16 residues. Germline CDR1 LGHDT, CDR2 YNNKEL (reference sequence). The CDR3 loop is CASSPRGLAAYNEQFF. CDR3 DNA sequence: TGTGCCAGCAGCCCCAGGGGACTAGCGGCGTACAATGAGCAGTTCTTC.

The CDR3, as DNA: TGTGCCAGCAGTTATACTATACAGGCTGGGTTAGCTCCAACCTACGAGCAGTACTTC. Its protein product is CASSYTIQAGLAPTYEQYF. The V call is TRBV28, the J call TRBJ2-7, with D perhaps matching TRBD1 (5 bases). The CDR3 covers 19 residues. The germline V gene has CDR1 MDHEN and CDR2 SYDVKM. Trimming stripped 4 bases from V and 2 bases from J, with 27 bases between.

This clonotype was recorded a few times. V and J are TRBV4-3 and TRBJ2-7; D unresolved. The germline V gene encodes CDR1 LGHNA and CDR2 YSLEER. The length of the CDR3 is 13 residues. Trimming pared 0 bases from V and 3 bases from J, leaving 6 bases between. CDR3 loop: CASSQEEGYEQYF. The CDR3 DNA sequence: TGCGCCAGCAGCCAAGAAGAAGGCTACGAGCAGTACTTC.

There are a few counts of this clonotype. V usage is TRBV20-1 and J usage is TRBJ2-5, with D perhaps matching TRBD1 (6 bases). Germline CDR1 and CDR2: DFQATT and SNEGSKA (reference sequence). The CDR3 consists of 13 residues. Between the trimmed V and J ends, which lost 3 bases and 1 base, there was a span of 9 bases. The CDR3: CSASGQSQETQYF. For the CDR3, the DNA is TGCAGTGCTAGTGGACAGTCCCAAGAGACCCAGTACTTC.

The chain couples TRBV28 to TRBJ2-2, with 8 nucleotides matching TRBD1. CDR3 length: 18 residues. V lost 6 bases to trimming and J lost 7 bases; unmatched junction nucleotides: 19. From germline, CDR1 is MDHEN and CDR2 SYDVKM. CDR3 coding DNA: TGTGCCAGCAGACCCTCACCGTACCCAGGGGGCTGGTTCGGGGAGCTGTTTTTT. Translation gives CASRPSPYPGGWFGELFF.

This chain connects TRBV3-1 to TRBJ1-6; no firm D call. V lost 2 bases and J lost 5, with 7 bases in between. The CDR3 totals 14 residues. CDR1 and CDR2 from the germline V gene are LGHDT and YNNKEL (reference sequence). The CDR3 loop is CASSQRQDNSPLHF. For the CDR3, the DNA is TGTGCCAGCAGCCAAAGACAAGATAATTCACCCCTCCACTTT.

This clonotype was found a few times. The chain joins TRBV10-3 to TRBJ2-7; perhaps TRBD1 as D (5 bases). Trimming pared 1 base from V and 7 bases from J, leaving 17 bases between. This CDR3 is 15 amino acids long. CDR1 and CDR2 from the germline V gene are ENHRY and SYGVKD. CDR3 sequence reads: CAISELSRAHAEQYF. Written as DNA, the CDR3 is TGTGCCATCAGTGAGTTATCCAGGGCCCACGCTGAGCAGTACTTC.

The chain joins TRBV7-3 to TRBJ2-2; TRBD1 aligns across 7 bases. The CDR3 length is 18 residues. The ends lost 1 base at V and 0 bases at J; junction bases unmatched: 8. Per the germline V gene, CDR1 is SGHTA and CDR2 is FQGTGA. The CDR3 loop is CASSLKGATGANTGELFF. The CDR3, as DNA: TGTGCCAGCAGCTTAAAGGGGGCTACAGGGGCGAACACCGGGGAGCTGTTTTTT.

The sample holds a few counts of this clonotype. The chain carries TRBV20-1 and TRBJ2-7; 7 nucleotides line up with TRBD2. Unmatched junction bases numbered 10, after V lost 6 bases and J lost 2 bases. CDR3 length: 14 residues. In germline, CDR1 is DFQATT, CDR2 SNEGSKA (reference sequence). The CDR3 region is CSAPVGGLAYEQYF. The CDR3 DNA reads as TGCAGTGCGCCTGTCGGAGGACTAGCCTACGAGCAGTACTTC.

In this sample, this clonotype turned up many times. The gene calls are TRBV28 and TRBJ1-6; perhaps TRBD1 as D (5 bases). The CDR3 length is 13 residues. V was cut by 2 bases and J by 8 bases, with 7 bases left in between. Germline V lookup: CDR1 MDHEN, CDR2 SYDVKM. CDR3 coding DNA: TGTGCCAGCAGTTTAATGGGGGATTCACCCCTCCACTTT. Residues: CASSLMGDSPLHF.

In this sample, this clonotype turned up many times. V usage is TRBV28 and J usage is TRBJ1-2; D not certain. Germline V gene lookup returns CDR1 MDHEN and CDR2 SYDVKM. The CDR3 totals 13 residues. Trimming stripped 10 bases from V and 4 bases from J, with 16 bases between. CDR3: CATEDTRTYGYTF. The CDR3 nucleotides are TGTGCCACTGAAGACACGAGAACCTATGGCTACACCTTC.

The chain employs TRBV7-2 and TRBJ1-5; D uncertain. Trimming shortened V by 9 bases and J by 0 bases, and 18 bases separated the two germline ends. The CDR3 is 16 residues long. CDR1 and CDR2 (germline): SGHTA, FQGNSA. This CDR3 reads CASSSPSYNSNQPQHF. The CDR3 nucleotides are TGTGCCAGTAGTAGTCCAAGTTATAATAGCAATCAGCCCCAGCATTTT.

The chain joins TRBV3-1 to TRBJ2-6; unclear D gene. Germline V lookup: CDR1 LGHDT, CDR2 YNNKEL (reference sequence). V was pared by 3 bases and J by 4 bases, with 10 bases between. CDR3 length: 15 amino acids. The CDR3 protein is CASSQTPGGANVLTF. The DNA for the CDR3 is TGTGCCAGCAGCCAGACCCCCGGGGGGGCCAACGTCCTGACTTTC.

For this clonotype: A much larger clone lies one base from this, so it may be a read error. The chain joins TRBV11-2 to TRBJ2-7; D not certain. CDR1 is SGHAT, CDR2 FQNNGV, per germline. There are 14 residues in the CDR3. CDR3 bases: TGTGCCAGCAGCTTAGGTGGTCCATTTTACGAGAAGTACTTC. Translating gives CASSLGGPFYEKYF.

This clonotype was recorded many times. The chain recombines TRBV4-1 with TRBJ2-3; 12 positions agree with TRBD2. Germline V gene sequence: CDR1 MGHRA, CDR2 YSYEKL. The CDR3 runs 16 residues. Unmatched junction bases numbered 3, after V lost 2 bases and J lost 3 bases. DNA of the CDR3: TGCGCCAGCAGCCAACCTACTAGCGGGAGGACAGATACGCAGTATTTT. Translated: CASSQPTSGRTDTQYF.

The V and J genes are TRBV20-1 and TRBJ1-1, with 7 bases that match TRBD1. This CDR3 has 14 amino acids. The germline V gene encodes CDR1 DFQATT and CDR2 SNEGSKA (reference sequence). The junction had 3 bases not matched to a gene; V was cut back by 2 bases and J by 0 bases. CDR3 sequence reads: CSARRQGVNTEAFF. For the CDR3, the DNA is TGCAGTGCTAGACGACAGGGCGTGAACACTGAAGCTTTCTTT.